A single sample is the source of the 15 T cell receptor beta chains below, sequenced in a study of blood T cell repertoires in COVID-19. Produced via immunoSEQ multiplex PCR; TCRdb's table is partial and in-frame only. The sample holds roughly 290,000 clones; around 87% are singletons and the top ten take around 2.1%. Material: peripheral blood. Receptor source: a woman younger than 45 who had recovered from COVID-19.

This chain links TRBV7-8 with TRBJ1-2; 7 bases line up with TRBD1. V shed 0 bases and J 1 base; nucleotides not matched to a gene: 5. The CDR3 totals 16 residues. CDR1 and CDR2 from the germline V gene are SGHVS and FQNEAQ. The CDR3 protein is CASSLATGRVNYGYTF. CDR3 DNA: TGTGCCAGCAGCTTAGCGACAGGGAGAGTTAACTATGGCTACACCTTC.

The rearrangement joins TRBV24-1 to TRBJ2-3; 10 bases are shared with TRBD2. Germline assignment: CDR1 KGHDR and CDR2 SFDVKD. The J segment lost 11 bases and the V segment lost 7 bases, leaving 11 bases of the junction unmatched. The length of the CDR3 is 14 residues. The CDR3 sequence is CATSTLAGEEGQYF. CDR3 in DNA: TGTGCCACCAGCACCCTAGCGGGAGAGGAGGGGCAGTATTTT.

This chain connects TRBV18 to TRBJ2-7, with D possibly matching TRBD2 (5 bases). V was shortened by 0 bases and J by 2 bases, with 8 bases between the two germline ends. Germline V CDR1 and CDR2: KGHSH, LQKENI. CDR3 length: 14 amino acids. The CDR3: CASSPPSSPYEQYF. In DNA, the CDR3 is TGTGCCAGCTCACCACCGTCTAGCCCCTACGAGCAGTACTTC.

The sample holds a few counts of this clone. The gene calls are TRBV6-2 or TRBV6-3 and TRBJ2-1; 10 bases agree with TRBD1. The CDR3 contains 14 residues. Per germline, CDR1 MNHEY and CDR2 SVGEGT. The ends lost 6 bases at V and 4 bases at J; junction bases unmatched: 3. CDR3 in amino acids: CASSRDRGYNEQFF. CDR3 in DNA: TGTGCCAGCAGCCGGGACAGGGGTTACAATGAGCAGTTCTTC.

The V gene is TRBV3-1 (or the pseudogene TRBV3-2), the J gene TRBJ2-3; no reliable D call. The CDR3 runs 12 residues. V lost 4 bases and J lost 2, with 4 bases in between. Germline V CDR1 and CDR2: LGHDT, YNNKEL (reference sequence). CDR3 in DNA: TGTGCCAGCAGCCGACACACAGATACGCAGTATTTT. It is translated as CASSRHTDTQYF.

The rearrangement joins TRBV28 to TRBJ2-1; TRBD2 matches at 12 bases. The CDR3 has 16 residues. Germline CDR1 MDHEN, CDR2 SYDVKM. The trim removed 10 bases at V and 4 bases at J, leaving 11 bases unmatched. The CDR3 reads CATRSLLAGGYNEQFF. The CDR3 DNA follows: TGTGCCACCCGAAGCTTACTAGCGGGAGGTTACAATGAGCAGTTCTTC.

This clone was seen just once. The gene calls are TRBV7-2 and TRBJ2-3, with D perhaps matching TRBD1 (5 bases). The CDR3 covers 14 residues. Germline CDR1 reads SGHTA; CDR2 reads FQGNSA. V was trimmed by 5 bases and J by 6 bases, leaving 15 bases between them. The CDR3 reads CASSLDSRVDTQYF. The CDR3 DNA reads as TGTGCCAGCAGCCTCGATTCCAGGGTCGATACGCAGTATTTT.

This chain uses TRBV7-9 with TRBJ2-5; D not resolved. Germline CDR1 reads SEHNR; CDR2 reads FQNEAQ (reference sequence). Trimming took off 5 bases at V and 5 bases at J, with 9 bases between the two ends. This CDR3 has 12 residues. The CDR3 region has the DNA TGTGCCAGCAGCCCCATAACTGAGACCCAGTACTTC. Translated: CASSPITETQYF.

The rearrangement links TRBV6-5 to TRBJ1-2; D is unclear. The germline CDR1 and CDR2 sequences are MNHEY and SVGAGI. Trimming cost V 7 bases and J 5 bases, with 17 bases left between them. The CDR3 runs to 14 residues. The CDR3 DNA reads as TGTGCCAGCACTAACCGGAGGCAGACATATGGCTACACCTTC. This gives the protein CASTNRRQTYGYTF.

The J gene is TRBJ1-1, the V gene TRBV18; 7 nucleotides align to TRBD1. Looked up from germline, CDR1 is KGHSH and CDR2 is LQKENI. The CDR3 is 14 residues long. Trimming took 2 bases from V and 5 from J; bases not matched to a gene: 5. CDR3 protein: CASSPIQGRTEAFF. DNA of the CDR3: TGTGCCAGCTCACCAATACAGGGGAGGACTGAAGCTTTCTTT.

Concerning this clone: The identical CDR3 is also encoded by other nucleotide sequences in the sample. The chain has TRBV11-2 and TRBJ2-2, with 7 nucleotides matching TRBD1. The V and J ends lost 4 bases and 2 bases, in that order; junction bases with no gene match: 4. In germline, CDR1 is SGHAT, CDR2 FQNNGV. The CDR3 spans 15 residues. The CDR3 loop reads CASSWYRGNTGELFF. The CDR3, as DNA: TGTGCCAGCAGCTGGTACAGGGGCAACACCGGGGAGCTGTTTTTT.

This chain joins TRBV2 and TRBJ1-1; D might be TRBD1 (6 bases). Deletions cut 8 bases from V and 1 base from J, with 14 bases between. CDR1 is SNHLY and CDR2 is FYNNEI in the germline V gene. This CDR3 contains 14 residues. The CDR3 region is CASALGGANTEAFF. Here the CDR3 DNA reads TGTGCCAGCGCTCTGGGGGGGGCGAACACTGAAGCTTTCTTT.

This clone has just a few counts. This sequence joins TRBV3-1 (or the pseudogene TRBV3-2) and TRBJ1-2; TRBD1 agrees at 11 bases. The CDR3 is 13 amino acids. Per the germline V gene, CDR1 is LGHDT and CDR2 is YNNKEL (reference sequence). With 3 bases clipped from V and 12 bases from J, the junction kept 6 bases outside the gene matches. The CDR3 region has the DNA TGTGCCAGCAGCCAGGCCGGGGACAGGGGGAACACCTTC. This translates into CASSQAGDRGNTF.

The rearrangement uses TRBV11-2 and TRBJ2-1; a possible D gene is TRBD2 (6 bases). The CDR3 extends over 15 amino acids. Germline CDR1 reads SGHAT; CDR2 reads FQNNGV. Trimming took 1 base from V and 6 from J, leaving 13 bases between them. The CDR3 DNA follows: TGTGCCAGCAGCTTAGCTGGGGGGACCCTCAATGAGCAGTTCTTC. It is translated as CASSLAGGTLNEQFF.

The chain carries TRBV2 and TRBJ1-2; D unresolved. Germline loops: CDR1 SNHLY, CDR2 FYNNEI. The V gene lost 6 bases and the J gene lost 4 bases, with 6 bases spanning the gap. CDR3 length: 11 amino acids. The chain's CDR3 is CASRSFYGYTF. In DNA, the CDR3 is TGTGCCAGCAGATCATTCTATGGCTACACCTTC.